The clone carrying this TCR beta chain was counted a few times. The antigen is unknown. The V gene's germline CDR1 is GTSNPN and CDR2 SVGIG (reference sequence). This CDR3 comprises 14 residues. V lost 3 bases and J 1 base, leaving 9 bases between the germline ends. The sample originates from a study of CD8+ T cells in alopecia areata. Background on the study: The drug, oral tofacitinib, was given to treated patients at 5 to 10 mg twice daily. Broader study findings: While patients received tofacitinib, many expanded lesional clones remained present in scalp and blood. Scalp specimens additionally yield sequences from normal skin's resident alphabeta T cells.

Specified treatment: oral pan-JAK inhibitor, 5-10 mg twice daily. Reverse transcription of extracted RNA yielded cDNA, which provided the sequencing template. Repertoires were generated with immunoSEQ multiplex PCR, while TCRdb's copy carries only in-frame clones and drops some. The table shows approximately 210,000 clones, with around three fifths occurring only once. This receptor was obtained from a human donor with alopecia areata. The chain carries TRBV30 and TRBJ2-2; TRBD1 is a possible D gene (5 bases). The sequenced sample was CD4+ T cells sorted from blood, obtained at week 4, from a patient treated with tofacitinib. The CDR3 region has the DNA TGTGCCTGGAGGGCAGGGTGGAACACCGGGGAGCTGTTTTTT. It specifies CAWRAGWNTGELFF. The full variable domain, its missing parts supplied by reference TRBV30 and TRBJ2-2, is SQTIHQWPATLVQPVGSPLSLECTVEGTSNPNLYWYRQAAGRGLQLLFYSVGIGQISSEVPQNLSASRPQDRQFILSSKKLLLSDSGFYLCAWRAGWNTGELFFGEGSRLTVL.